The T cell receptor (beta chain) described here comes from a study of T cells in Graves' hyperthyroidism and ophthalmopathy. The sample holds many counts of this clonotype. The antigen is unknown. Study-level results: Expanded thyroid clonotypes (above 0.001) were mostly also found in blood.

After removal of 7 bases from V and 7 bases from J, the junction contained 10 bases not matched to a gene. In germline, CDR1 is MNHEY, CDR2 SVGAGI. The CDR3 covers 15 residues. Amplified TCR beta CDR3 regions derived from RNA transcripts. The primer set for the first-round RT-PCR of the TCR CDR3 was HTBI. One entry per CDR3 protein results from TCRdb running MiXCR on the multiplex PCR reads. Among approximately 600,000 distinct CDR3 sequences listed, 14% to 15% were seen once. Lactation, pregnancy, other autoimmune disease or uncontrolled infection led to exclusion of patients. 10 ml of fresh peripheral blood supplied the PBMCs.

This TCR derives from a woman aged 40 to 50 with Graves' ophthalmopathy. The sample was blood. V and J are TRBV6-5 and TRBJ2-3; 11 positions match TRBD2. The CDR3 loop is CASTLEGLAANTQYF. The CDR3 nucleotides read TGTGCCAGCACTTTGGAGGGACTAGCGGCTAATACGCAGTATTTT.